The 21 T cell receptor beta chains below come from one sample, sequenced in a study of T cell repertoires in cytomegalovirus infection. TCRdb reprocessed the reads via MiXCR and lists one record per CDR3 protein. Here the sample spans roughly 500,000 distinct CDR3 sequences, 16% being singletons. Sequenced input: CD8+ T cells from PBMCs. These receptors were obtained from a human donor in good health (CMV status not recorded). Some clones in this sample may be carry-over from other donors' samples.

This clonotype has a count of ten or more. V usage is TRBV7-6 and J usage is TRBJ1-6, with D tentatively TRBD1 (6 bases). CDR1 and CDR2 (germline): SGHVS, FNYEAQ. The CDR3 runs 17 residues. V was shortened by 2 bases and J by 0 bases, with 11 bases between the two germline ends. This CDR3 is CASSLKGGGSYNSPLHF. For the CDR3, the DNA is TGTGCCAGCAGCTTAAAAGGGGGTGGCTCCTATAATTCACCCCTCCACTTT.

This clonotype was seen many times. CDR3 DNA: TGTGCCAGCAACCCCGACAGGGAAGAGACCCAGTACTTC. Amino acids: CASNPDREETQYF. This sequence joins TRBV12-3 or TRBV12-4 and TRBJ2-5, with TRBD1 matching over 7 bases. The J segment lost 3 bases and the V segment lost 7 bases, leaving 5 bases of the junction unmatched. The CDR3 consists of 13 residues.

The V gene is TRBV15, the J gene TRBJ2-1; 8 bases line up with TRBD2. Germline V gene lookup returns CDR1 LNHNV and CDR2 YYDKDF (reference sequence). After removal of 1 base from V and 6 bases from J, the junction contained 8 bases not matched to a gene. The CDR3 has 16 amino acids. The CDR3 spells CATSRGREGLGNEQFF. The CDR3 DNA is TGTGCCACCAGCAGAGGACGGGAGGGCCTGGGCAATGAGCAGTTCTTC.

This clonotype was recorded at least ten times. The chain employs TRBV6-2 or TRBV6-3 and TRBJ2-1; D is possibly TRBD1 (7 bases). The V end was cut by 0 bases, the J end by 8 bases, with 23 bases between. CDR1 is MNHEY and CDR2 is SVGEGT in the germline V gene. The CDR3 consists of 18 residues. The CDR3 coding sequence is TGTGCCAGCAGTTACTCGGGTCAGGGGGGTACCCCCACGGATGAGCAGTTCTTC. This gives the protein CASSYSGQGGTPTDEQFF.

Points on this clonotype: The junction and the germline gene differ at one end; a read error may be behind it. This chain links TRBV28 with TRBJ1-1, with a possible D match to TRBD1 (5 bases). CDR1 is MDHEN and CDR2 is SYDVKM in the germline V gene. The CDR3 sequence is 13 residues long. CDR3 amino acids: CGSRRPMGGDAFF. The CDR3 DNA is TGTGGCAGCCGTCGACCGATGGGGGGTGACGCTTTCTTT.

The sample holds many counts of this clonotype. The chain is built from TRBV11-2 and TRBJ2-7; TRBD2 might be the D (6 bases). V gave up 1 base and J gave up 7 bases, with 14 bases separating them. This CDR3 is 14 amino acids long. Per germline, CDR1 SGHAT and CDR2 FQNNGV. The CDR3 reads CASSLVGPGGEQYF. The CDR3 DNA reads as TGTGCCAGCAGCTTAGTGGGGCCCGGAGGGGAGCAGTACTTC.

This sequence joins TRBV7-9 and TRBJ2-3, with D unclear. Germline CDR1 SEHNR, CDR2 FQNEAQ (reference sequence). Trimming removed 5 bases at V and 4 bases at J, with 10 bases between. The CDR3 loop spans 13 amino acids. The CDR3 DNA is TGTGCCAGCAGCCCGAAGGGTGCAGATACGCAGTATTTT. Translating it yields CASSPKGADTQYF.

This clonotype was observed at least ten times. V is TRBV7-9 and J is TRBJ1-3; D is possibly TRBD1 (6 bases). There are 15 residues in the CDR3. From germline, CDR1 is SEHNR and CDR2 FQNEAQ (reference sequence). Trimming removed 7 bases at V and 2 bases at J, with 15 bases between. CDR3 nucleotide sequence: TGTGCCAGCACCCCCGGGGGGGCTGCTGGAAACACCATATATTTT. Translated, it gives CASTPGGAAGNTIYF.

This clonotype has ten or more counts. The chain carries TRBV6-5 and TRBJ2-7, with 8 bases aligning to TRBD1. The germline gives CDR1 MNHEY, CDR2 SVGAGI. Trimming took 6 bases from V and 2 from J; bases not matched to a gene: 6. This CDR3 has 14 amino acids. The CDR3, as DNA: TGTGCCAGCAGCGCCAGGGACAGGCCCTACGAGCAGTACTTC. Translating gives CASSARDRPYEQYF.

The table lists this clonotype with many counts. This sequence joins TRBV12-3 or TRBV12-4 and TRBJ2-2; 9 nucleotides agree with TRBD1. J was trimmed by 2 bases and V by 5 bases; bases with no gene match: 9. CDR3 length: 17 residues. CDR3 coding DNA: TGTGCCAGCAGTAGTGAAGGGACAGGGCTAAACACCGGGGAGCTGTTTTTT. It translates to CASSSEGTGLNTGELFF.

CDR3 DNA sequence: TGTGCCAGTAGTATGTCGAGGGAGATTGAAGCTTTCTTT. This codes for CASSMSREIEAFF. The gene calls are TRBV19 and TRBJ1-1; D is unresolved. The CDR3 runs 13 residues. Germline-derived CDR1 and CDR2 are LNHDA and SQIVND (reference sequence). The V gene lost 3 bases and the J gene lost 7 bases, with 12 bases spanning the gap.

This clonotype was counted a few times. The V and J genes are TRBV27 and TRBJ2-7; 7 positions agree with TRBD1. The V and J ends lost 6 bases and 6 bases, in that order; junction bases with no gene match: 14. The CDR3 has 15 amino acids. Per germline, CDR1 MNHEY and CDR2 SMNVEV (reference sequence). CDR3 sequence reads: CASRPGTEDLFEQYF. CDR3 nucleotide sequence: TGTGCCAGCAGACCCGGGACAGAAGACCTTTTCGAGCAGTACTTC.

This clonotype was counted a few times. This chain joins TRBV19 and TRBJ2-2; D possibly corresponds to TRBD1 (6 bases). Germline V lookup: CDR1 LNHDA, CDR2 SQIVND (reference sequence). Trimming took off 9 bases at V and 7 bases at J, with 15 bases between the two ends. CDR3 length: 13 residues. CDR3 bases: TGTGCCAGCTCACGGGACATCGTCGGGGAGCTGTTTTTT. This codes for CASSRDIVGELFF.

This clonotype was seen many times. The gene calls are TRBV7-9 and TRBJ2-1; 13 bases are shared with TRBD2. V lost 5 bases to trimming and J lost 5 bases; unmatched junction nucleotides: 6. CDR3 length: 16 amino acids. Germline V CDR1 and CDR2: SEHNR, FQNEAQ (reference sequence). CDR3 residues: CASSALLAGGHNEQFF. The CDR3 DNA is TGTGCCAGCAGCGCCTTACTAGCGGGGGGGCACAATGAGCAGTTCTTC.

There are many counts of this clonotype. This chain uses TRBV15 with TRBJ2-7, with TRBD1 matching over 8 bases. The CDR3 is made up of 15 amino acids. Germline V CDR1 and CDR2: LNHNV, YYDKDF (reference sequence). Losses at the gene ends were 1 base for V and 0 bases for J; bases not matched to a gene: 2. This CDR3 reads CATSRGQGSSYEQYF. CDR3 sequence (DNA): TGTGCCACCAGCAGAGGACAGGGGTCCTCCTACGAGCAGTACTTC.

This clonotype appeared a few times. The CDR3 region is CASSPWGQGNEQFF. As DNA, the CDR3 is TGTGCCAGCAGCCCGTGGGGACAGGGCAATGAGCAGTTCTTC. V and J are TRBV7-9 and TRBJ2-1, with TRBD1 matching 9 bases. CDR3 length: 14 amino acids. The germline V gene has CDR1 SEHNR and CDR2 FQNEAQ (reference sequence). The V gene end was trimmed by 5 bases and the J gene end by 6 bases; junction bases not matched to a gene: 5.

This chain uses TRBV11-2 with TRBJ1-1; the match to TRBD1 covers 9 bases. CDR3 size: 15 residues. The germline V gene has CDR1 SGHAT and CDR2 FQNNGV. The V and J ends lost 5 bases and 0 bases, in that order; junction bases with no gene match: 4. The CDR3 is CASSQGTGMNTEAFF. CDR3 nucleotides: TGTGCCAGCAGCCAAGGGACAGGGATGAACACTGAAGCTTTCTTT.

This clonotype was observed at least ten times. The gene calls are TRBV28 and TRBJ2-6, with D uncertain. Trimming took 4 bases from V and 0 from J, leaving 13 bases between them. The V gene's germline CDR1 is MDHEN and CDR2 SYDVKM. The CDR3 extends over 17 amino acids. CDR3 loop: CASSSPRSLSGANVLTF. The CDR3 nucleotides are TGTGCCAGCAGTTCCCCGCGGTCTCTCTCTGGGGCCAACGTCCTGACTTTC.

This clonotype turned up a few times. This sequence joins TRBV7-9 and TRBJ1-4, with 8 bases aligning to TRBD1. Germline CDR1 and CDR2: SEHNR and FQNEAQ (reference sequence). J was trimmed by 5 bases and V by 2 bases; bases with no gene match: 4. The CDR3 has 15 residues. The CDR3 here is CASSLPGQANEKLFF. The DNA for the CDR3 is TGTGCCAGCAGCTTACCGGGACAGGCAAATGAAAAACTGTTTTTT.

This clonotype has ten or more counts. The rearrangement uses TRBV10-3 and TRBJ2-1; possible D gene TRBD2, 5 bases. The CDR3 is 17 residues long. Germline values: CDR1 ENHRY, CDR2 SYGVKD. V was trimmed by 0 bases and J by 4 bases, leaving 16 bases between them. The CDR3 DNA reads as TGTGCCATCAGTGAGTCGATGGCGGCGGGCGGGTACAATGAGCAGTTCTTC. Amino acids: CAISESMAAGGYNEQFF.

V usage is TRBV9 and J usage is TRBJ2-2; no clear D gene. Trimming removed 2 bases from V and 6 bases from J, with 5 bases in between. Per germline, CDR1 SGDLS and CDR2 YYNGEE. The CDR3 is made up of 12 amino acids. As DNA, the CDR3 is TGTGCCAGCAGCGTTGTCCCCGGGGAGCTGTTTTTT. Translated, it gives CASSVVPGELFF.